The 26 T cell receptor beta chains presented below share a single source sample, sequenced in a study of CXCR3-negative and CXCR3-positive naive CD8 T cells. Study findings and constraints: The study found more hydrophobic TRB CDR3s in CXCR3-positive naive cells than in CXCR3-negative naive cells.

Antigen specificity for these receptors is unknown. The libraries of TRB cDNA were constructed through 5' RACE using UMI labels. TCRdb re-analyzed the 5' RACE reads; it lists each CDR3 protein once, without DNA. This sample's table has about 50,000 distinct CDR3 sequences. Sequencing was carried out using naive CXCR3+ CD8+ T cells from blood. Indicated subset: CD45RO-CCR7+CD27+CD95- naive CD8+ T cells expressing CXCR3 (TNR3+). These receptors all come from a human donor in good health. Some clones in this sample may be carry-over from other donors' samples.

The chain carries TRBV4-2 and TRBJ1-5; with no DNA, the TCRdb D assignment of TRBD1 cannot be verified. The CDR3 contains 15 residues. Germline V CDR1 and CDR2: LGHNA, YNFKEQ. The CDR3 reads CASSQMTGSNQPQHF.

The rearrangement joins TRBV5-1 to TRBJ2-7. The CDR3 contains 13 residues. Per the germline V gene, CDR1 is SGHRS and CDR2 is YFSETQ. CDR3 protein: CASSLDVLYEQYF. Using reference TRBV5-1 and TRBJ2-7 for the parts outside the CDR3, the full variable domain is KAGVTQTPRYLIKTRGQQVTLSCSPISGHRSVSWYQQTPGQGLQFLFEYFSETQRNKGNFPGRFSGRQFSNSRSEMNVSTLELGDSALYLCASSLDVLYEQYFGPGTRLTVT.

V is TRBV12-3 or TRBV12-4 and J is TRBJ1-1. The CDR3 covers 13 residues. This chain's CDR3 is CATHFTRQVEAFF.

The V and J genes are TRBV29-1 and TRBJ1-2; TCRdb outputs TRBD1, but without DNA this stays unchecked. Germline V gene lookup returns CDR1 SQVTM and CDR2 ANQGSEA. The CDR3 extends over 14 amino acids. CDR3 protein: CSVGQGLRVYGYTF.

The chain couples TRBV28 to TRBJ2-1; there is no DNA to check the TCRdb D call of TRBD1. The CDR3 consists of 15 residues. CDR1 is MDHEN and CDR2 is SYDVKM in the germline V gene. The CDR3 region is CASSTGGDFYNEQFF.

The V call is TRBV12-3 or TRBV12-4, the J call TRBJ1-1; TCRdb reports TRBD1, a call that lacks DNA to check it against. The CDR3 sequence is 12 residues long. The CDR3 region is CASSFWGSEAFF.

This chain links TRBV29-1 with TRBJ1-5; TCRdb's assignment of TRBD1 cannot be checked, as there is no DNA. Germline-derived CDR1 and CDR2 are SQVTM and ANQGSEA. The CDR3 runs 12 residues. CDR3 residues: CSVQTGSQPQHF.

The J gene is TRBJ1-1, the V gene TRBV5-5. The CDR3 covers 14 residues. Per the germline V gene, CDR1 is SGHKS and CDR2 is YYEKEE (reference sequence). CDR3 residues: CASSSLWGNTEAFF.

The V gene is TRBV7-2, the J gene TRBJ2-1. Germline CDR1 reads SGHTA; CDR2 reads FQGNSA. This CDR3 region has 16 residues. The CDR3 here is CASSLLGGDLYNEQFF.

The chain has TRBV10-3 and TRBJ2-1; TCRdb's D call of TRBD2 is untestable without DNA. The CDR3 extends over 13 amino acids. Germline loops: CDR1 ENHRY, CDR2 SYGVKD. CDR3 region: CANSGPANNEQFF.

V usage is TRBV6-5 and J usage is TRBJ2-6; the D call of TRBD1 rests on TCRdb alone, since no DNA is present to check it. Per the germline V gene, CDR1 is MNHEY and CDR2 is SVGAGI. The CDR3 has 18 amino acids. The CDR3 reads CASSNLIQGSSGANVLTF.

V is TRBV3-1 and J is TRBJ1-4. Germline CDR1 reads LGHDT; CDR2 reads YNNKEL (reference sequence). The CDR3 runs 17 residues. The CDR3 sequence is CASSRKPGAATNEKLFF.

V and J are TRBV7-9 and TRBJ2-3; TCRdb designates TRBD2, a call that cannot be tested without DNA. The CDR3 spans 15 residues. The V gene's germline CDR1 is SEHNR and CDR2 FQNEAQ (reference sequence). The CDR3 is CASSPLLRGTDTQYF.

This chain uses TRBV25-1 with TRBJ2-7; without DNA, the TCRdb call of TRBD1 cannot be checked. In germline, CDR1 is MGHDK, CDR2 SYGVNS. CDR3 length equals 15 residues. The CDR3 loop is CASSDWDRGTYEQYF.

The J gene is TRBJ2-2, the V gene TRBV6-2 or TRBV6-3; the D gene TCRdb calls, TRBD1, cannot be checked with no DNA. CDR3 size: 16 residues. Germline V lookup: CDR1 MNHEY, CDR2 SVGEGT. CDR3 protein: CASSDRDRPYTGELFF.

This clonotype shows up as medium-sized (0.01 to 0.1%) by frequency. The V gene is TRBV29-1, the J gene TRBJ2-1; TCRdb's D call of TRBD1 is untestable without DNA. Germline loops: CDR1 SQVTM, CDR2 ANQGSEA. The CDR3 covers 15 residues. CDR3 sequence reads: CSVGQQVSSYNEQFF.

V and J are TRBV4-1 and TRBJ2-5; with no DNA, the TCRdb D assignment of TRBD1 cannot be verified. This CDR3 is built from 17 residues. Germline CDR1 is MGHRA and CDR2 is YSYEKL. CDR3 loop: CASSPGPGQINQETQYF.

This chain links TRBV18 with TRBJ2-7; without DNA, the TCRdb call of TRBD1 cannot be checked. The CDR3 loop spans 14 amino acids. From germline, CDR1 is KGHSH and CDR2 LQKENI. This chain's CDR3 is CASSPGAETYEQYF.

J is TRBJ2-5 and V is TRBV14; TCRdb designates TRBD2, a call that cannot be tested without DNA. Germline CDR1 SGHDN, CDR2 FVKESK. This CDR3 spans 13 amino acids. The CDR3 sequence is CASSFSGDYTQYF.

The chain has TRBV7-2 and TRBJ2-5; absent DNA, TCRdb's TRBD1 call cannot be checked. CDR3 length: 17 amino acids. From germline, CDR1 is SGHTA and CDR2 FQGNSA. The CDR3 region is CASSLYRDERAQETQYF.

The chain joins TRBV20-1 to TRBJ1-1; without DNA, the TCRdb call of TRBD1 cannot be checked. CDR3 length equals 16 residues. Germline V gives CDR1 DFQATT, CDR2 SNEGSKA (reference sequence). The CDR3 region is CSATGTPGSRRTEAFF.

The V and J genes are TRBV5-6 and TRBJ2-1; checking the TCRdb D call of TRBD2 is not possible without DNA. Germline lookup yields CDR1 SGHDT and CDR2 YYEEEE. CDR3 length: 14 amino acids. The CDR3 reads CASRLPTSAHEQFF.

The chain's CDR3 is CASSPRDGPTHYGYTF. The V gene is TRBV7-9, the J gene TRBJ1-2. Germline V gives CDR1 SEHNR, CDR2 FQNEAQ (reference sequence). The CDR3 totals 16 residues.

CDR3 region: CASSLMPGHGLEDGELFF. The genes are TRBV7-3 and TRBJ2-2; with no DNA, the TCRdb D assignment of TRBD1 cannot be verified. Germline V gene data show CDR1 as SGHTA and CDR2 as FQGTGA. The CDR3 sequence is 18 residues long. Full variable domain (outside the CDR3, taken from reference TRBV7-3 and TRBJ2-2): GAGVSQTPSNKVTEKGKYVELRCDPISGHTALYWYRQSLGQGPEFLIYFQGTGAADDSGLPNDRFFAVRPEGSVSTLKIQRTERGDSAVYLCASSLMPGHGLEDGELFFGEGSRLTVL.

The CDR3 spells CASSRETGTYEQYF. The chain recombines TRBV7-9 with TRBJ2-7; TCRdb's D call, TRBD1, is unchecked because there is no DNA. Germline V CDR1 and CDR2: SEHNR, FQNEAQ (reference sequence). This CDR3 contains 14 residues.

The chain carries TRBV18 and TRBJ1-5. In germline, CDR1 is KGHSH, CDR2 LQKENI. This CDR3 has 13 residues. The CDR3 sequence is CASSPPGSQPQHF.